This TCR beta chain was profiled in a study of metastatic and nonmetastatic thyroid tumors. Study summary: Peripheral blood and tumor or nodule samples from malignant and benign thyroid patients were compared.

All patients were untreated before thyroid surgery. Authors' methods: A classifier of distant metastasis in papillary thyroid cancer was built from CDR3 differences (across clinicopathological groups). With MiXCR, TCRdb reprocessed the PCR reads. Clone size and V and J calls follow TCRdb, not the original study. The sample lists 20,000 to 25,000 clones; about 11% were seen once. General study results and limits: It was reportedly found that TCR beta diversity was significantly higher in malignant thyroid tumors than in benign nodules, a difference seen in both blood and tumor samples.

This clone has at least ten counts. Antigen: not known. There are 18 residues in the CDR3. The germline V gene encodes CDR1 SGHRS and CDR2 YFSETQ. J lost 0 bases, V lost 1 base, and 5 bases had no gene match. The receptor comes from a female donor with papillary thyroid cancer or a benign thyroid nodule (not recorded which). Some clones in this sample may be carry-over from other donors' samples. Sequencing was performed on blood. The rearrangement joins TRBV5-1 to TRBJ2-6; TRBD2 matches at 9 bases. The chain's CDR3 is CASSLWASGASGANVLTF. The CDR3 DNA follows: TGCGCCAGCAGCTTGTGGGCTAGCGGGGCCTCTGGGGCCAACGTCCTGACTTTC.